This T cell receptor (beta chain) was recovered during a study of shared clonotypes between healthy human individuals. The assay was immunoSEQ multiplex PCR, and TCRdb's table has in-frame clones only and misses some. Found here are 500,000 to 650,000 clones, about 80% of them singletons; the top ten hold around 11%. Sequencing was carried out using PBMCs. The TCR was taken from a middle-aged woman in good health. Some clones in this sample may be carry-over from other donors' samples.

Written as DNA, the CDR3 is TGTGCCAGCAGCTCCACAATCCCGGGGACTGAAGCTTTCTTT. It yields the protein CASSSTIPGTEAFF. V is TRBV7-2 and J is TRBJ1-1, with D hard to call. V lost 4 bases to trimming and J lost 5 bases, with 14 bases between them. Germline V CDR1 and CDR2: SGHTA, FQGNSA. This CDR3 is 14 amino acids long.